The T cell receptor beta chain described here comes from a study of blood T cell repertoires in COVID-19 (dated by TCRdb to the early 2020s). General notes on the study: Samples from collaborators originated in the United States, Italy and Spain and spanned both the acute and convalescent phases of COVID-19. The material from the prospective study consisted of cDNA or gDNA derived from T cells, B-cell-depleted T cells, or PBMCs. The dataset comprised deeply sampled blood TCRbeta repertoires from subjects exposed to, actively infected with, or recovered from COVID-19. A freely available public database, intended as a resource for researchers studying the immune response to SARS-CoV-2, is where the repertoires were released. The samples were drawn from the first 160 participants of the ongoing ImmuneRACE study and from under 1,500 subjects provided by 6 global collaborators. A de-identified subject ID, COVID-19 status, age in years and sex were almost always included in the sample metadata. Where available, HLA class I and class II types were obtained from metadata supplied by the sample provider rather than from assay-based typing. General study outcomes and caveats: The quantity of clinical and demographic metadata differed by source and by participant and was supplied without curation.

TCRbeta CDR3 regions were amplified from genomic DNA by means of the immunoSEQ Assay, a bias-controlled multiplex PCR. Per the source publication's procedure: Nucleated cell counts per sample were estimated from amplification of reference gene primers within the assay. To quantify the absolute abundance of each unique TCRbeta CDR3 rearrangement, sequence reads were collapsed and filtered. For each sample, productive Simpson clonality was calculated as the square root of Simpson's diversity index over productive rearrangements. Drawn from immuneACCESS, this table holds only the in-frame rearrangements with V and J called that TCRdb kept. Clones are partly lost; checked studies trace under half to an unresolved V gene and leave the rest unexplained. V and J calls and clone size are those listed in that table; D and trimming were worked out from the DNA. Present in this sample are roughly 520,000 clones, around nine tenths of which were seen just once. 1.8% of the sample goes to the ten largest clones.

Participants in the prospective study were aged roughly 18 to 100 years, lived in over 20 United States geographic areas, and enrolled through a virtual design. Cohort assignment in the prospective study relied on participant-reported clinical history from a screening survey and a study questionnaire. Recovered participants in ImmuneRACE Cohort 3 were defined by two consecutive negative NP/OP PCR tests, clearance by a healthcare professional, or resolution of symptoms. Each participant in the prospective study had whole blood, serum and a nasopharyngeal or oropharyngeal swab collected by mobile phlebotomists. Participants in the prospective study had the option to provide additional blood draws and questionnaires over an approximately 2-month period. Before DNA extraction, prospective study blood samples were shipped either frozen or at room temperature. Notes on this clone: Its antigen is not yet known. Qualities for individual bases were not recorded, and no much larger clone is one base off.

From cysteine to phenylalanine, the CDR3 is 14 amino acids long. Only the CDR3 region is kept as DNA, spanning 42 bases read in frame from base 1. CDR1 is given as MDHEN and CDR2 as SYDVKM, both from the germline V gene. At the junction V is shortened by 2 bases and J by 1 base, with 8 bases in between. The sequence is built from TRBV28 and TRBJ2-5; TRBD2 is a possible D gene, resting on 6 matching bases. The clonotype was recovered from a woman aged 35 to 49 who had recovered from COVID-19. Sequencing used PBMCs or T cells enriched from blood (not recorded which). The DNA sequence follows: TGTGCCAGCAGTTTACAGGGACTCCAAGAGACCCAGTACTTC. The translation is CASSLQGLQETQYF.